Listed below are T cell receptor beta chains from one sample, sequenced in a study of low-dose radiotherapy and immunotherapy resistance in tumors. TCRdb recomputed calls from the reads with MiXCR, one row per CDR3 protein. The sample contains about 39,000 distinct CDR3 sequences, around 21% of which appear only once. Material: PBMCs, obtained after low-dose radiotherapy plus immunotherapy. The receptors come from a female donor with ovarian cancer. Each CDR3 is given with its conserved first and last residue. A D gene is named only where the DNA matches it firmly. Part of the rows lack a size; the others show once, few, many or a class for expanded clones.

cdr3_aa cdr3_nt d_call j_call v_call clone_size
CASSVDGSGANVLTF TGCGCCAGCAGCGTGGACGGTTCTGGGGCCAACGTCCTGACTTTC . TRBJ2-6 TRBV5-1 many
CASSLVQPLNTEAFF TGCGCCAGCAGCTTGGTGCAGCCTTTAAACACTGAAGCTTTCTTT . TRBJ1-1 TRBV5-1 many
CASSSGQGGYTF TGTGCCAGCAGTTCAGGACAGGGAGGCTACACCTTC TRBD1 TRBJ1-2 TRBV6-6 many
CASSPRAGLAHEQYF TGTGCCAGCAGCCCAAGGGCAGGGTTAGCCCACGAGCAGTACTTC . TRBJ2-7 TRBV28 .
CASSAAPSLAKNIQYF TGTGCCAGCAGTGCTGCACCAAGTTTAGCCAAAAACATTCAGTACTTC . TRBJ2-4 TRBV6-8 .
CASTEGWDQYNEQFF TGTGCCAGCACCGAGGGGTGGGATCAATACAATGAGCAGTTCTTC . TRBJ2-1 TRBV12-3/TRBV12-4 many
CASSYSTSGRLWETQYF TGTGCCAGCAGTTACTCGACTAGCGGTAGGCTTTGGGAGACCCAGTACTTC TRBD2 TRBJ2-5 TRBV6-8 many
CASSLDRDNEQYF TGTGCCAGTTCCCTGGACAGGGACAACGAGCAGTACTTC TRBD1 TRBJ2-7 TRBV2 few
CASSSLPSLEQYF TGTGCCAGCAGCTCACTCCCCTCTCTCGAGCAGTACTTC . TRBJ2-7 TRBV25-1 many
CASSPVGTEAFF TGTGCCAGCAGCCCGGTCGGCACTGAAGCTTTCTTT . TRBJ1-1 TRBV5-6 many
CASSPIAGAGELFF TGTGCCAGCAGTCCCATAGCGGGAGCCGGGGAGCTGTTTTTT TRBD2 TRBJ2-2 TRBV6-4 .
CASSFAHGTNEQFF TGTGCCAGCAGCTTCGCCCACGGTACCAATGAGCAGTTCTTC . TRBJ2-1 TRBV7-2 many
CASSDSAESPTEAFF TGTGCCAGCAGTGACTCCGCGGAATCACCCACTGAAGCTTTCTTT . TRBJ1-1 TRBV6-4 many
CASSISYREPQGGEQFF TGTGCCAGTAGTATATCTTATCGTGAGCCGCAGGGCGGGGAGCAGTTCTTC . TRBJ2-1 TRBV19 many
CASSWDRNYGYTF TGCGCCAGCAGCTGGGACAGGAACTATGGCTACACCTTC TRBD1 TRBJ1-2 TRBV5-1 many
CASSWRDRDIQYF TGCGCCAGCAGCTGGAGGGACAGGGATATTCAGTACTTC TRBD1 TRBJ2-4 TRBV5-1 .
CASSMGVNTGELFF TGTGCCAGTAGTATGGGGGTGAACACCGGGGAGCTGTTTTTT . TRBJ2-2 TRBV19 many
CASSLVGGAPLHF TGCGCCAGCAGCTTGGTAGGCGGTGCACCCCTCCACTTT . TRBJ1-6 TRBV5-1 many
CSARDRGVHYGYTF TGCAGTGCTAGGGACAGGGGGGTTCACTATGGCTACACCTTC TRBD1 TRBJ1-2 TRBV20-1 .
CSARGVAGASGANVLTF TGCAGTGCTAGGGGGGTAGCGGGAGCGTCCGGGGCCAACGTCCTGACTTTC TRBD2 TRBJ2-6 TRBV20-1 many
CASSRAGWGTEAFF TGTGCCAGCAGTAGGGCAGGGTGGGGCACTGAAGCTTTCTTT . TRBJ1-1 TRBV26 .
CASSLGQGTHTEAFF TGTGCCAGCAGCCTCGGACAGGGGACCCACACTGAAGCTTTCTTT TRBD1 TRBJ1-1 TRBV3-1 few
CASSYQEGPQHF TGTGCCAGCAGTTACCAGGAAGGGCCCCAGCATTTT . TRBJ1-5 TRBV6-6 many
CASSNEGLQETQYF TGTGCCAGCAGCAACGAGGGACTTCAAGAGACCCAGTACTTC . TRBJ2-5 TRBV11-2 many
CASSLPAGGFTDTQYF TGTGCCAGCAGCTTACCTGCGGGGGGGTTTACAGATACGCAGTATTTT TRBD2 TRBJ2-3 TRBV5-4 many
CASSVDRGGANVLTF TGTGCCAGCAGCGTAGACAGGGGTGGGGCCAACGTCCTGACTTTC TRBD1 TRBJ2-6 TRBV9 few
CSAARVVSDTQYF TGCAGCGCGGCAAGGGTAGTCTCAGATACGCAGTATTTT . TRBJ2-3 TRBV29-1 .
CASSLSNVPSYNEQFF TGTGCCAGCAGTTTATCGAACGTTCCCTCCTACAATGAGCAGTTCTTC . TRBJ2-1 TRBV27 many
CASSVSTAGETGELFF TGTGCCAGCAGCGTATCAACGGCGGGGGAAACCGGGGAGCTGTTTTTT TRBD2 TRBJ2-2 TRBV9 few
CASSDSNEKLFF TGTGCCAGCAGTGATTCTAATGAAAAACTGTTTTTT . TRBJ1-4 TRBV6-5 many
CSARDTVRSYEQYF TGCAGTGCTAGAGACACGGTGCGGTCTTACGAGCAGTACTTC . TRBJ2-7 TRBV20-1 .
CASSPTSFRQETQYF TGTGCCAGCAGCCCGACTAGCTTTCGCCAAGAGACCCAGTACTTC TRBD2 TRBJ2-5 TRBV7-8 many
CASSHPLGEQFF TGTGCCAGCAGCCATCCCCTTGGTGAGCAGTTCTTC . TRBJ2-1 TRBV11-2 many
CASSWGQGSNQPQHF TGTGCCAGTAGCTGGGGGCAGGGTTCCAATCAGCCCCAGCATTTT . TRBJ1-5 TRBV19 many
CASSLDGTLYNEQFF TGTGCCAGCAGCTTGGACGGGACCCTCTACAATGAGCAGTTCTTC . TRBJ2-1 TRBV11-2 .
CASRTGGEKLFF TGTGCCAGCAGGACAGGGGGCGAAAAACTGTTTTTT TRBD1 TRBJ1-4 TRBV12-3/TRBV12-4 many
CAIFAGPTGELFF TGTGCCATCTTCGCAGGGCCCACCGGGGAGCTGTTTTTT . TRBJ2-2 TRBV10-3 many
CASSLGGTGQFF TGTGCCAGCAGCTTAGGGGGCACAGGCCAGTTCTTC . TRBJ2-1 TRBV7-2 many
CASRYYNEQFF TGTGCCTCGAGGTACTACAATGAGCAGTTCTTC . TRBJ2-1 TRBV28 few
CASSLAPNYGYTF TGTGCCAGCAGCTTGGCCCCCAACTATGGCTACACCTTC . TRBJ1-2 TRBV5-6 few
CASSQGLGEAEGYTF TGTGCCAGCAGCCAAGGATTGGGGGAAGCTGAAGGCTACACCTTC . TRBJ1-2 TRBV4-2 many
CAIQKQYEQYF TGTGCCATCCAAAAGCAATACGAGCAGTACTTC . TRBJ2-7 TRBV28 many
CASSELRPYQETQYF TGTGCCAGCAGTGAACTTAGACCGTACCAAGAGACCCAGTACTTC . TRBJ2-5 TRBV25-1 once
CASSRPLAGQTQYF TGTGCCAGCAGTCGACCACTAGCTGGTCAGACCCAGTACTTC . TRBJ2-5 TRBV28 .
CASSPRGEGEQYF TGTGCCAGCAGCCCGCGGGGGGAGGGCGAGCAGTACTTC TRBD2 TRBJ2-7 TRBV5-4 many
CASSLTPSNEQFF TGTGCCAGCAGCTTGACTCCCAGTAATGAGCAGTTCTTC . TRBJ2-1 TRBV5-4 .
CASSLPRGPKNIQYF TGTGCCAGTAGCCTCCCCCGAGGCCCCAAAAACATTCAGTACTTC . TRBJ2-4 TRBV19 many
CASRREGRDTGELFF TGTGCCAGCCGTCGGGAGGGCCGGGACACCGGGGAGCTGTTTTTT TRBD2 TRBJ2-2 TRBV12-3/TRBV12-4 many
CACNRGGLPQYF TGTGCCTGTAACCGGGGGGGCCTTCCGCAGTATTTT TRBD2 TRBJ2-3 TRBV30 many
CASSLGAGSSYNEQFF TGTGCCAGCAGTTTAGGGGCAGGGTCGAGCTACAATGAGCAGTTCTTC . TRBJ2-1 TRBV12-3/TRBV12-4 many
CASSVDRGPYEQYF TGCGCCAGCAGCGTAGACAGGGGGCCCTACGAGCAGTACTTC TRBD1 TRBJ2-7 TRBV5-1 few
CASSQVIPGVSPLHF TGCGCCAGCAGCCAAGTCATACCGGGGGTCTCACCCCTCCACTTT . TRBJ1-6 TRBV4-1 many
CATSRTGNTGELFF TGTGCCACCAGTCGGACAGGGAACACCGGGGAGCTGTTTTTT TRBD1 TRBJ2-2 TRBV24-1 many